This TCR beta chain was observed in a study of cytomegalovirus exposure and HLA in healthy donors. Study outcomes and limitations: Associated with cytomegalovirus, according to the listing, were some 180 TCR beta chains. Reports described diagnosis of cytomegalovirus status by the classifier as highly specific and sensitive. Clusters of TCRs from the first cohort tended to co-occur in the roughly 120 validation repertoires (as a later analysis found).

Looked up from germline, CDR1 is SGHDT and CDR2 is YYEEEE. Trimming cost V 2 bases and J 4 bases, with 10 bases left between them. The CDR3 contains 14 residues. Turning to this clone: Antigen specificity is unknown.

The repertoire was sequenced with immunoSEQ multiplex PCR; TCRdb's copy has only in-frame clones and lacks some. Among about 240,000 clones listed, 75% to 90% were seen once. V usage is TRBV5-6 and J usage is TRBJ2-1, with a possible D match to TRBD2 (6 bases). What was sequenced was PBMCs. The clonotype was recovered from a woman aged 30 to 39 in good health and CMV-seropositive. The CDR3 region has the DNA TGTGCCAGCAGCTTCGGAGGGAATTACAATGAGCAGTTCTTC. Protein: CASSFGGNYNEQFF.